This entry lists 3 T cell receptor beta chains sequenced from one sample in a study of monozygotic twins with inflammatory bowel disease. Following a re-call of the 5' RACE reads, TCRdb has one entry per CDR3 protein and lacks DNA. The sample totals roughly 300,000 distinct CDR3 sequences. The sequencing sample was made of blood. The origin of the receptors is a human donor with ulcerative colitis or Crohn's disease, or a healthy co-twin of an affected twin (not recorded which).

The chain combines TRBV20-1 with TRBJ1-5. Per germline, CDR1 DFQATT and CDR2 SNEGSKA (reference sequence). The CDR3 is 13 residues long. The CDR3 sequence is CSAGINSNQPQHF.

The V gene is TRBV25-1, the J gene TRBJ2-1. Looked up from germline, CDR1 is MGHDK and CDR2 is SYGVNS. The CDR3 spans 14 residues. CDR3 in amino acids: CASSGLPSYNEQFF.

The chain links TRBV12-3 or TRBV12-4 to TRBJ1-5; lacking DNA, the TRBD1 call made by TCRdb goes unchecked. CDR3 length equals 16 residues. This chain's CDR3 is CASRWDGGAPNQPQHF.